The rows below give T cell receptor beta chains drawn from one sample of a study of siplizumab effects on memory and regulatory T cells. Here immunoSEQ multiplex PCR was the method, and the copy in TCRdb shows in-frame clones only, minus some. The table has 120,000 or so clones, 80% to 95% seen once. Sample: CD4+ T cells sorted from blood. Receptors were obtained from a human donor in good health. CDR3s include the opening cysteine and the closing phenylalanine or tryptophan. D genes are given only for firm matches. Clone size is given for some rows only: seen once, a few or many times, or a class if the clone is expanded.

>TRBV12-5|NA|TRBJ2-3|NA|14
CASVKGDRTDTQYF
TGTGCTAGTGTTAAAGGGGACCGAACAGATACGCAGTATTTT
>TRBV7-9|NA|TRBJ1-2|NA|15
CASSLNLAGDYGYTF
TGTGCCAGCAGCTTAAATCTTGCAGGGGACTATGGCTACACCTTC
>TRBV6-5|TRBD2|TRBJ2-3|NA|14
CASSEPGLADTQYF
TGTGCCAGCAGTGAGCCGGGACTAGCGGATACGCAGTATTTT
>TRBV25-1|TRBD1|TRBJ2-7|once|15
CASSLTGGGSYEQYF
TGTGCCAGCAGCCTGACAGGGGGGGGCTCCTACGAGCAGTACTTC
>TRBV5-1|NA|TRBJ2-5|once|11
CASSVEETQYF
TGCGCCAGCAGCGTCGAAGAGACCCAGTACTTC
>TRBV9|NA|TRBJ2-5|NA|14
CASSVGGTQETQYF
TGTGCCAGCAGCGTAGGGGGGACACAAGAGACCCAGTACTTC
>TRBV2|TRBD1|TRBJ2-3|NA|15
CASRLDRVGTDTQYF
TGTGCCAGCAGACTTGACAGGGTTGGGACAGATACGCAGTATTTT
>TRBV7-8|TRBD2|TRBJ2-3|NA|17
CASSLRDGRLASDTQYF
TGTGCCAGCAGCCTTAGGGACGGTAGACTAGCCTCAGATACGCAGTATTTT
>TRBV1|NA|TRBJ2-7|NA|18
CTSSQVSGGRNSSYEQYF
TGCACCAGCAGCCAAGTTAGCGGGGGGCGGAACAGCTCCTACGAGCAGTACTTC
>TRBV5-1|NA|TRBJ2-2|NA|17
CASSTVPGTPSSGELFF
TGCGCCAGCAGCACCGTTCCCGGGACCCCCTCCAGCGGGGAGCTGTTTTTT
>TRBV4-2|NA|TRBJ2-2|NA|12
CASSQVSGELFF
TGTGCCAGCAGCCAAGTTTCTGGGGAGCTGTTTTTT
>TRBV5-1|TRBD1|TRBJ2-7|NA|14
CAGKPGQGDYEQYF
TGCGCCGGAAAACCGGGACAGGGGGACTACGAGCAGTACTTC
>TRBV9|NA|TRBJ2-6|NA|17
CASSAGSRVSGANVLTF
TGTGCCAGCAGCGCAGGGAGCAGGGTTTCTGGGGCCAACGTCCTGACTTTC
>TRBV18|NA|TRBJ1-1|NA|14
CASSPRGDNTEAFF
TGTGCCAGCTCACCGAGAGGAGATAACACTGAAGCTTTCTTT
>TRBV18|NA|TRBJ2-3|NA|15
CASSPPTGNTDTQYF
TGTGCCAGCTCACCACCAACGGGGAACACAGATACGCAGTATTTT
>TRBV5-1|NA|TRBJ1-2|NA|15
CASSLEGTPLTGYTF
TGCGCCAGCAGCTTGGAGGGGACCCCCCTAACCGGCTACACCTTC
>TRBV6-5|NA|TRBJ1-1|NA|13
CASSYLGNTEAFF
TGTGCCAGCAGTTACTTGGGGAACACTGAAGCTTTCTTT
>TRBV11-3|TRBD2|TRBJ2-1|once|16
CASSLAIAGLDNEQFF
TGTGCCAGCAGCTTAGCCATAGCGGGGTTAGACAATGAGCAGTTCTTC
>TRBV6-6|NA|TRBJ2-7|NA|11
CASTRDYEQYF
TGTGCCAGCACCCGGGACTACGAGCAGTACTTC
>TRBV19|NA|TRBJ2-2|NA|17
CATGVSYAQVNTGELFF
TGTGCCACAGGGGTGTCTTACGCCCAGGTAAACACCGGGGAGCTGTTTTTT
>TRBV2|NA|TRBJ2-2|few|14
CASCGTPNTGELFF
TGTGCCAGCTGCGGGACACCGAACACCGGGGAGCTGTTTTTT
>TRBV6-1|NA|TRBJ1-3|NA|13
CASSVSTGNTIYF
TGTGCCAGCAGTGTATCGACCGGAAACACCATATATTTT